The clone carrying this TCR beta chain was found many times. V lost 3 bases, J lost 3 bases, and 11 bases lay in between. The CDR3 consists of 14 residues. Looked up from germline, CDR1 is MNHNS and CDR2 is SASEGT. Two rounds of multiplex PCR amplified TCR beta CDR3 from genomic DNA. It was primers specific to each TRBV and TRBJ gene that first-round PCR used. Universal primers were what the second PCR round relied on. TCRdb used MiXCR to reprocess the multiplex PCR reads, holding one entry per CDR3 protein. This sample has about 13,000 distinct CDR3 sequences; 28% occur once, and the top ten carry 9.5% to 14%. The sample comes from a study of prognosis after radiotherapy for stage I lung cancer.

The receptor comes from a donor over 45 with non-small cell lung cancer. The chain couples TRBV6-1 to TRBJ1-2, with D perhaps TRBD1 (6 bases). Sample: PBMCs, taken before or after stereotactic body radiation therapy (not recorded which). This CDR3 reads CASSEGAGHYGYTF. The CDR3 nucleotides are TGTGCCAGCAGTGAGGGGGCGGGGCACTATGGCTACACCTTC.